A single TCR beta chain is shown here with its context. Its antigen is not known. The CDR3 length is 14 residues. Germline V gene data show CDR1 as MGHDK and CDR2 as SYGVNS. The V and J ends lost 3 bases and 2 bases, in that order; junction bases with no gene match: 1. This specimen belongs to a study of shared clonotypes between healthy human individuals. The study's findings and limits: Tissues were not sampled, only blood, and their repertoires likely differ. Sequencing depth was expected to influence donor clonotype sharing.

Sequencing on ten immunoSEQ deep assay plates was performed for unsorted PBMC DNA. The table came from immunoSEQ multiplex PCR; TCRdb's copy has only in-frame clones and leaves some out. In the table there are 400,000 to 600,000 clones, about three quarters of which are singletons. Material for sequencing was PBMCs. The gene calls are TRBV25-1 and TRBJ2-3; 8 nucleotides line up with TRBD2. The sequence was obtained from a woman in her thirties or forties in good health. Some clones in this sample may be carry-over from other donors' samples. CDR3 coding DNA: TGTGCCAGCAGTGATAGCGGGACCACAGATACGCAGTATTTT. Translated: CASSDSGTTDTQYF.